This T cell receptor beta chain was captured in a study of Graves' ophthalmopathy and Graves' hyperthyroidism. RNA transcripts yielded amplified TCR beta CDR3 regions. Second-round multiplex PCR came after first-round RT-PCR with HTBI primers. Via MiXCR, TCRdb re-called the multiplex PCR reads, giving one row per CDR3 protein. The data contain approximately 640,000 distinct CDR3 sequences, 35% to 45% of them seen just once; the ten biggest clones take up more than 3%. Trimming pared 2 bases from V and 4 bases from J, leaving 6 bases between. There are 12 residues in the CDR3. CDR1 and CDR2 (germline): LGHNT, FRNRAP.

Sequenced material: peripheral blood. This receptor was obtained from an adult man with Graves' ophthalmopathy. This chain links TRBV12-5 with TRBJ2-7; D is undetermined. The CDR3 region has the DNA TGTGCTAGTGGTTTGTTGGGTTACGAGCAGTACTTC. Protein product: CASGLLGYEQYF.